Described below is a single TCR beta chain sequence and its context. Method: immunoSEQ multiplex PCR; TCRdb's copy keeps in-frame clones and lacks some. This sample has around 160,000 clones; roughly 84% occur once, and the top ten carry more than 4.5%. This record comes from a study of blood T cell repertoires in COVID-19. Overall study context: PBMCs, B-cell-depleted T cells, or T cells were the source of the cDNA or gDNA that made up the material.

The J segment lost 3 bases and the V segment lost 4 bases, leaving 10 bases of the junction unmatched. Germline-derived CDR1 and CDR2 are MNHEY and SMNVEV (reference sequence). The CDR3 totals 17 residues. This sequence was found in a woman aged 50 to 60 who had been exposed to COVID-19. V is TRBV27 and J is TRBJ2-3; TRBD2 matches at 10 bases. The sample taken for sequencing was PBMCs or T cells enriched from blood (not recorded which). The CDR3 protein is CASSSIRIAGGTDTQYF. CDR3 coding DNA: TGTGCCAGCAGTTCCATACGGATAGCGGGAGGAACAGATACGCAGTATTTT.